The 3 T cell receptor beta chains presented below share a single source sample, sequenced in a study of blood T cell repertoires in COVID-19. Produced via immunoSEQ multiplex PCR; TCRdb's table is partial and in-frame only. The data contain about 81,000 clones, over 65% of them seen just once; the ten biggest clones take up about 14%. Source material: peripheral blood. Receptor source: a woman in her 70s with acute or convalescent COVID-19.

V gene TRBV5-1 combines with J gene TRBJ1-5; 11 positions match TRBD1. The CDR3 has 15 residues. Germline CDR1 reads SGHRS; CDR2 reads YFSETQ. V gave up 4 bases and J gave up 4 bases; unmatched junction bases: 4. The DNA of the CDR3 is TGCGCCAGCAGCCCTGGGACAGGGGGGAATCAGCCCCAGCATTTT. Protein sequence: CASSPGTGGNQPQHF.

The chain recombines TRBV21-1 with TRBJ1-1; the table's TRBD1 call for D was not verified on the DNA. TRBV21-1 is given as a pseudogene. The CDR3 runs 15 residues. DNA of the CDR3: TGTGCCAGCAGCCTCAGGGGAATCATGAACACTGAAGCTTTCTTT. Encoded protein: CASSLRGIMNTEAFF.

The chain uses TRBV11-3 and TRBJ2-1; D not resolved. Trimming cost V 2 bases and J 4 bases, with 3 bases left between them. Germline-derived CDR1 and CDR2 are SGHNT and YENEEA. The CDR3 totals 12 residues. CDR3 bases: TGTGCCAGCAGCTTACCATACAATGAGCAGTTCTTC. Its translation is CASSLPYNEQFF.